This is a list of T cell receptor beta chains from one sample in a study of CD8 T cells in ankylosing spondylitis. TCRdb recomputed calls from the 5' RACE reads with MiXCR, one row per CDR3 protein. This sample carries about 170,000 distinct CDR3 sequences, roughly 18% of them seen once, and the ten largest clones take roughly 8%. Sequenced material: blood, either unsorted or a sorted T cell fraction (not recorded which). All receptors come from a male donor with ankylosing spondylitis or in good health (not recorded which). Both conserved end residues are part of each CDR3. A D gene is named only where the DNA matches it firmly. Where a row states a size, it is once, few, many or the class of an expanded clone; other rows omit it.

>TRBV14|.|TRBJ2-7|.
TGTGCCAGCAGCCAAGATTCGGTCAGTTATTACGAGCAGTACTTC
CASSQDSVSYYEQYF
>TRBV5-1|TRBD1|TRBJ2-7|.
TGCGCCAGCAGCTTAGGGACAGGGGAAGACTACGAGCAGTACTTC
CASSLGTGEDYEQYF
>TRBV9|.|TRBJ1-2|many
TGTGCCAGCAGCTTCGGACAGTTGGATGGCTACACCTTC
CASSFGQLDGYTF
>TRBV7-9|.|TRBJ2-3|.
TGTGCCAGCAGGGGAGAAACAGATACGCAGTATTTT
CASRGETDTQYF
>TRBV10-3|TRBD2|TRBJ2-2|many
TGTGCCATCAGCCTTTCAGCTGCGGGAGCCGGGGAGCTGTTTTTT
CAISLSAAGAGELFF
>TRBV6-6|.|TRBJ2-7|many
TGTGCCAGCAGTTTGTCAGGAGACTACGAGCAGTACTTC
CASSLSGDYEQYF
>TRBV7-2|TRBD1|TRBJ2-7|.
TGTGCCAGCAGCTTAGCTAGGTCCGGGACAGGCGAGCAGTACTTC
CASSLARSGTGEQYF
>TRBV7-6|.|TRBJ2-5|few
TGTGCCAGCAGCTTAGCCGGGACCGAAGGAGAGACCCAGTACTTC
CASSLAGTEGETQYF
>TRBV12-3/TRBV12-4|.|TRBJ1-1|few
TGTGCCAGCAGGTACACGGCCACTGAAGCTTTCTTT
CASRYTATEAFF
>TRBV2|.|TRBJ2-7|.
TGTGCCAGCAGTGTACTGACTGAGCGCGGCGAGCAGTACTTC
CASSVLTERGEQYF
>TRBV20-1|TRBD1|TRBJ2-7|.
TGCAGTGCTAGTTGGGGGACAGTTAACTCCTACGAGCAGTACTTC
CSASWGTVNSYEQYF
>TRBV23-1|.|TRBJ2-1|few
TGCGCCAGCAGTCAATGGGAGCAGGACCGCCGCCTATACAATGAGCAGTTCTTC
CASSQWEQDRRLYNEQFF
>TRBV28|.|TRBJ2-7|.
TGTGCCAGCAGTTTACAGTCCGCGGGGGCCCGTCGCGAGCAGTACTTC
CASSLQSAGARREQYF
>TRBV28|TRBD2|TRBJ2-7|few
TGTGCCAGCAGTTTAGCCGTAACTAGCGGGAGCCTAAACGAGCAGTACTTC
CASSLAVTSGSLNEQYF
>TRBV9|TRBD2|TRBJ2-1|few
TGTGCCAGCAGCGTAACCGAAGGAGCGACTAGCAGAAATGAGCAGTTCTTC
CASSVTEGATSRNEQFF
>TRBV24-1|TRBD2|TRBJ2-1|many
TGTGCCACCAGTGATTTTGGGGGACTAGCGGGAGGCAGAGGCAATGAGCAGTTCTTC
CATSDFGGLAGGRGNEQFF
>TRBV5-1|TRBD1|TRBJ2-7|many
TGCGCCAGCAGCTCCCCGGGACAGGGGTCCTACGAGCAGTACTTC
CASSSPGQGSYEQYF
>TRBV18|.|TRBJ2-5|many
TGTGCCAGCTCACCACCTCTCAAGTACCAAGAGACCCAGTACTTC
CASSPPLKYQETQYF
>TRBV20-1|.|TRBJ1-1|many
TGCAGTGCTAGGGATCGGCGCTCGAACACTGAAGCTTTCTTT
CSARDRRSNTEAFF
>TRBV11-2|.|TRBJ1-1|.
TGTGCCAGCAGCTTAGTGGCGGGGACTGAAGCTTTCTTT
CASSLVAGTEAFF
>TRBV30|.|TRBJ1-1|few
TGTGCCTGGAGTGAGGGACTGATGAACACTGAAGCTTTCTTT
CAWSEGLMNTEAFF
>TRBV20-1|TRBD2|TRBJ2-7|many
TGCAGTGCTAGAGATCTTGTCGGGAGGAACTCCTACGAGCAGTACTTC
CSARDLVGRNSYEQYF
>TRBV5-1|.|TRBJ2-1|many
TGCGCCAGCAGAGAACAACTGAATGAGCAGTTCTTC
CASREQLNEQFF
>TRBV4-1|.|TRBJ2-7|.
TGCGCCAGCAGCGGTGTAGAGGGACATGGGGACTACGAGCAGTACTTC
CASSGVEGHGDYEQYF
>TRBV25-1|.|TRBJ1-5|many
TGTGCCAGCAGTGCATTTTGGGAGGCACCTAAGGGCAATCAGCCCCAGCATTTT
CASSAFWEAPKGNQPQHF
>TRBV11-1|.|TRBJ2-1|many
TGTGCCAGCAGCTTACCGGTTAGCGGAGGACTTAGCTCCTACAATGAGCAGTTCTTC
CASSLPVSGGLSSYNEQFF
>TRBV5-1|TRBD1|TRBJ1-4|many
TGCGCCAGCAGCTTTGGACAGGGGGCGTCTAATGAAAAACTGTTTTTT
CASSFGQGASNEKLFF
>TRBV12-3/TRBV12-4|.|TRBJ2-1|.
TGTGCCAGCAGTCTCGACACTAGCTCCTACAATGAGCAGTTCTTC
CASSLDTSSYNEQFF
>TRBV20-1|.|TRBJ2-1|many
TGCAGTGCCTCAGGTGCGGGAAGAATCAATGAGCAGTTCTTC
CSASGAGRINEQFF